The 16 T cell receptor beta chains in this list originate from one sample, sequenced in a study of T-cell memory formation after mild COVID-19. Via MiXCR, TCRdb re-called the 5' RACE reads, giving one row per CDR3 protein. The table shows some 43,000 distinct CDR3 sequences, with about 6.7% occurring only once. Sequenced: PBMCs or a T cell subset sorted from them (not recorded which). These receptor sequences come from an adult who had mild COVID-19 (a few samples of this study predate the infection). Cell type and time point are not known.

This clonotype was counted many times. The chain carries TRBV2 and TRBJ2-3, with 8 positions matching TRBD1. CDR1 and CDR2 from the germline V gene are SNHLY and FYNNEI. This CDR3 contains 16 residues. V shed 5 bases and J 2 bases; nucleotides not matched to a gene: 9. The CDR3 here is CASSSRTGGITDTQYF. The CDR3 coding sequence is TGTGCCAGCAGTTCTCGAACAGGGGGAATCACAGATACGCAGTATTTT.

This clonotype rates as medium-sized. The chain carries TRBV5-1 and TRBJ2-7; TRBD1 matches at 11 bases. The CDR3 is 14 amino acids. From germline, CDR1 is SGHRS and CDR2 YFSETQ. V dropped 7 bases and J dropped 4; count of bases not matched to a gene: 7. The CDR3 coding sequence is TGCGCCAGCTTCTCGGGACAGGGGGATTACGAGCAGTACTTC. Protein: CASFSGQGDYEQYF.

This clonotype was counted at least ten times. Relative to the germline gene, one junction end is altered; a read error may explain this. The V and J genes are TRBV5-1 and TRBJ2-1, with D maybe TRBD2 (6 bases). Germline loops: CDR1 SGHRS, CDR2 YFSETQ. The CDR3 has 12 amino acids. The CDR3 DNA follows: TGCGCCAGCAACTTGGAGGGGAGAGAGCAGTTCTTC. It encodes CASNLEGREQFF.

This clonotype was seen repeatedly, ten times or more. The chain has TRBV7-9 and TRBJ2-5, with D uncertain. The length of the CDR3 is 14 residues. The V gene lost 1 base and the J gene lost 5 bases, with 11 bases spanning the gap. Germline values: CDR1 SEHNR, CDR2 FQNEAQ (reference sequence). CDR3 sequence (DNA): TGTGCCAGCAGCTTAGTGGGGTATGAGGAGACCCAGTACTTC. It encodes CASSLVGYEETQYF.

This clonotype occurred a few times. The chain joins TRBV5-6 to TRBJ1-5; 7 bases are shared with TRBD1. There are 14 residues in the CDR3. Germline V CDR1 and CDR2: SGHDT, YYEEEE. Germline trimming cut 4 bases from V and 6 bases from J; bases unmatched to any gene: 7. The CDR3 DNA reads TGTGCCAGCAGCGGCACAGGGGAGGCTCAGCCCCAGCATTTT. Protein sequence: CASSGTGEAQPQHF.

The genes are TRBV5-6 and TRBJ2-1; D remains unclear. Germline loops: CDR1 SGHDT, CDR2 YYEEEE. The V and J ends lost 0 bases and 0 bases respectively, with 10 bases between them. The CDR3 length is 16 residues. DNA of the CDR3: TGTGCCAGCAGCTTGGAACTGCGGAGCTCCTACAATGAGCAGTTCTTC. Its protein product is CASSLELRSSYNEQFF.

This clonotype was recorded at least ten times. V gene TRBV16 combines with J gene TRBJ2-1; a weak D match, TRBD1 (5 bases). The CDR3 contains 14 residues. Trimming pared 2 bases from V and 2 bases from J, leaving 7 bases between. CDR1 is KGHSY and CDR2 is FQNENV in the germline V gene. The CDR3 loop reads CASSQVRAYNEQFF. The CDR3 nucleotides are TGTGCCAGCAGCCAAGTCAGGGCCTACAATGAGCAGTTCTTC.

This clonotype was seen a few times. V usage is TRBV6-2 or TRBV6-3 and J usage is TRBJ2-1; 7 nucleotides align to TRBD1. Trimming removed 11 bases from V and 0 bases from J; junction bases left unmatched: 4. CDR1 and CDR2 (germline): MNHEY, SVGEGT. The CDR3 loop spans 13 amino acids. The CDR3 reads CACRDSSYNEQFF. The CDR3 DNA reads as TGTGCCTGCCGGGACAGCTCCTACAATGAGCAGTTCTTC.

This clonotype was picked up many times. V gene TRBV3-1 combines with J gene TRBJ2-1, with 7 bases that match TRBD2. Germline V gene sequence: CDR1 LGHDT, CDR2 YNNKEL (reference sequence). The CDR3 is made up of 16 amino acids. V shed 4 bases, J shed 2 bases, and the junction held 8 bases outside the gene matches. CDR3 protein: CASSPDLGRAYNEQFF. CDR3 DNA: TGTGCCAGCAGCCCGGATTTAGGGAGGGCCTACAATGAGCAGTTCTTC.

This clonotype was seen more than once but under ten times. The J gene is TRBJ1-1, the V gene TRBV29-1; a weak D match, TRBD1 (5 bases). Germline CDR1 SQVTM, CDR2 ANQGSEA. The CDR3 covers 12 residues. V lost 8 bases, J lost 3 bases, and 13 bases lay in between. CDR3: CSSLWGDTEAFF. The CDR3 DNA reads TGCAGCTCCCTTTGGGGGGACACTGAAGCTTTCTTT.

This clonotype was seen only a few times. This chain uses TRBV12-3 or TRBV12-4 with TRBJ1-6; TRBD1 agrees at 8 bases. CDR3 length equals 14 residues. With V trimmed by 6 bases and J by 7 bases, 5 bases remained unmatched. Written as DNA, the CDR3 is TGTGCCAGCAGGCCAGGGGGCCGGAATTCACCCCTCCACTTT. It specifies CASRPGGRNSPLHF.

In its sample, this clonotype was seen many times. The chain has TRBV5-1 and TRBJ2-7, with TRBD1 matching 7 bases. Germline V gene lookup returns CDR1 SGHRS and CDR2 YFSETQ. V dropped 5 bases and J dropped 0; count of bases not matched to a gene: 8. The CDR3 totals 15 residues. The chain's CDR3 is CASRRDSSASYEQYF. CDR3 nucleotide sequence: TGCGCCAGCAGAAGGGACAGCTCCGCCTCCTACGAGCAGTACTTC. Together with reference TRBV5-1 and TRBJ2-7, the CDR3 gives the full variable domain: KAGVTQTPRYLIKTRGQQVTLSCSPISGHRSVSWYQQTPGQGLQFLFEYFSETQRNKGNFPGRFSGRQFSNSRSEMNVSTLELGDSALYLCASRRDSSASYEQYFGPGTRLTVT.

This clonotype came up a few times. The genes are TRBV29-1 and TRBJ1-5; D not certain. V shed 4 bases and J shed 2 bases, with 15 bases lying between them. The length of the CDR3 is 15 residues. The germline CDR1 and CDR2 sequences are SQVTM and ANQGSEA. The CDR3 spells CSVAEGFLGNQPQHF. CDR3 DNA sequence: TGCAGCGTTGCGGAAGGGTTCTTAGGCAATCAGCCCCAGCATTTT.

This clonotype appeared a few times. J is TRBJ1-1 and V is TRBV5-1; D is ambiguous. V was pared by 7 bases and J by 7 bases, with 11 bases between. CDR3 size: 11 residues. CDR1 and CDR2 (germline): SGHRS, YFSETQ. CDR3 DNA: TGCGCCAGCCCTCCTTACAGTGAAGCTTTCTTT. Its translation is CASPPYSEAFF.

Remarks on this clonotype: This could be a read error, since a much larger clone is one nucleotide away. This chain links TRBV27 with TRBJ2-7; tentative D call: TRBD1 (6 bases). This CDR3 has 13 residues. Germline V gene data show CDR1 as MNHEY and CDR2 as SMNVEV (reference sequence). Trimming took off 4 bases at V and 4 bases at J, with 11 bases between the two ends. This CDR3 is CASSWRQGYEQYF. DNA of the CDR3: TGTGCCAGCAGTTGGCGTCAGGGGTACGAGCAGTACTTC.

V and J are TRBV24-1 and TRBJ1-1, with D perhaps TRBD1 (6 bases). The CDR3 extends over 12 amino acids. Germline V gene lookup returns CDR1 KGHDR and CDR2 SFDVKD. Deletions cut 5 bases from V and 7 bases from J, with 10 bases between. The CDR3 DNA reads TGTGCCACCAGTGTCCCACAGGGTGAAGCTTTCTTT. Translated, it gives CATSVPQGEAFF.